Below, 9 T cell receptor beta chains from the same sample are listed, as sequenced in a study of T cell responses to AZD1222 COVID-19 vaccine. Assay: immunoSEQ multiplex PCR; the TCRdb copy retains only in-frame clones and omits some. The sample has 150,000 to 200,000 clones; about nine tenths are singletons. The sequences come from peripheral blood, collected on day 0 of AZD1222 vaccination. The origin of the receptors is an adult in good health.

The V gene is TRBV30, the J gene TRBJ1-2, with D possibly matching TRBD1 (5 bases). The CDR3 is 10 amino acids. V lost 4 bases to trimming and J lost 7 bases, with 7 bases between them. The germline V gene has CDR1 GTSNPN and CDR2 SVGIG (reference sequence). This chain's CDR3 is CAWNGGGYTF. The DNA for the CDR3 is TGTGCCTGGAATGGGGGTGGCTACACCTTC.

This clone was detected once. The chain carries TRBV7-2 and TRBJ1-1; tentative D call: TRBD1 (6 bases). V dropped 5 bases and J dropped 3 bases, with 10 bases sitting between them. This CDR3 contains 13 residues. Germline V CDR1 and CDR2: SGHTA, FQGNSA. CDR3 amino acids: CASSLQGYTEAFF. For the CDR3, the DNA is TGTGCCAGCAGCCTACAGGGTTACACTGAAGCTTTCTTT.

The V and J genes are TRBV9 and TRBJ1-3, with a weak D call TRBD1 (6 bases). Trimming pared 0 bases from V and 8 bases from J, leaving 12 bases between. This CDR3 contains 14 residues. Germline lookup yields CDR1 SGDLS and CDR2 YYNGEE. CDR3 region: CASSVGRRGDTIYF. The CDR3 region has the DNA TGTGCCAGCAGCGTAGGTCGCAGGGGAGACACCATATATTTT.

The DNA of the CDR3 is TGTGCCAGCAGCCCCGTGGGACAGATCTCTGGAAACACCATATATTTT. Translating it yields CASSPVGQISGNTIYF. V is TRBV7-2 and J is TRBJ1-3; TRBD1 matches at 7 bases. Germline values: CDR1 SGHTA, CDR2 FQGNSA. V was pared by 5 bases and J by 0 bases, with 7 bases of the junction left unmatched. The CDR3 is 16 amino acids.

The CDR3 loop reads CASSLFLTEIYYEQYF. The CDR3 bases are TGTGCCAGCAGTTTGTTCCTGACGGAGATCTACTACGAGCAGTACTTC. The rearrangement uses TRBV28 and TRBJ2-7; D call uncertain. V lost 3 bases to trimming and J lost 3 bases, with 18 bases between them. This CDR3 spans 16 amino acids. Germline CDR1 and CDR2: MDHEN and SYDVKM.

DNA of the CDR3: TGTGCCAGCAGTGGGATGAACACTGAAGCTTTCTTT. It yields the protein CASSGMNTEAFF. This chain connects TRBV7-9 to TRBJ1-1; D remains ambiguous. Trimming took 6 bases from V and 0 from J, leaving 5 bases between them. CDR3 length equals 12 residues. Germline CDR1 is SEHNR and CDR2 is FQNEAQ (reference sequence). Using reference TRBV7-9 and TRBJ1-1 for the parts outside the CDR3, the full variable domain is DTGVSQNPRHKITKRGQNVTFRCDPISEHNRLYWYRQTLGQGPEFLTYFQNEAQLEKSRLLSDRFSAERPKGSFSTLEIQRTEQGDSAMYLCASSGMNTEAFFGQGTRLTVV.

J is TRBJ2-1 and V is TRBV6-5; TRBD2 might be the D (5 bases). Deletions cut 6 bases from V and 4 bases from J, with 16 bases between. The CDR3 extends over 15 amino acids. Looked up from germline, CDR1 is MNHEY and CDR2 is SVGAGI. DNA for the CDR3: TGTGCCAGCAGCCCACGGGGTTACAGTTACAATGAGCAGTTCTTC. Residues: CASSPRGYSYNEQFF.

The rearrangement joins TRBV4-2 to TRBJ1-6, with D unclear. The CDR3 spans 17 residues. Trimming cost V 0 bases and J 6 bases, with 15 bases left between them. Germline CDR1 is LGHNA and CDR2 is YNFKEQ. This CDR3 reads CASSQETPGRGNSPLHF. The CDR3 bases are TGTGCCAGCAGCCAAGAGACCCCGGGAAGAGGTAATTCACCCCTCCACTTT.

The chain employs TRBV7-9 and TRBJ2-1; D unresolved. This CDR3 has 14 amino acids. The V end was cut by 5 bases, the J end by 3 bases, with 11 bases between. Germline CDR1 and CDR2: SEHNR and FQNEAQ (reference sequence). This CDR3 is CASSPLRNYNEQFF. The CDR3 DNA is TGTGCCAGCAGCCCTTTGCGGAACTACAATGAGCAGTTCTTC.